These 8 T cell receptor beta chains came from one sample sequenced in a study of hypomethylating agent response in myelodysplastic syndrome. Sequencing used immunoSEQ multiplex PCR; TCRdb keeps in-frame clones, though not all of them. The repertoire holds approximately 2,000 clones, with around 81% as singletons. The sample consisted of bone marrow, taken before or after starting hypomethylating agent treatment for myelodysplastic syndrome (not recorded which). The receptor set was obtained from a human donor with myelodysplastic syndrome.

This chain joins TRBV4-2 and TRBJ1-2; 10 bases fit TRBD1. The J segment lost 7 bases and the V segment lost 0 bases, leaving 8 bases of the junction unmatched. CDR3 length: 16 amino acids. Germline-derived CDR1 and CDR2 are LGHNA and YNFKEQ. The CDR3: CASSQDLGQGNGGYTF. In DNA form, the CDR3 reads TGTGCCAGCAGCCAAGATTTGGGACAGGGGAACGGTGGCTACACCTTC.

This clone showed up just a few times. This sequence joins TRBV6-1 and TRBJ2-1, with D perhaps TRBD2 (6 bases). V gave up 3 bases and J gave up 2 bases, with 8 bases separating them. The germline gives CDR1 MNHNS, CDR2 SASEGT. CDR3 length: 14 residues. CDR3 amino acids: CASSETRTYNEQFF. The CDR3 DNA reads TGTGCCAGCAGTGAGACTAGGACCTACAATGAGCAGTTCTTC.

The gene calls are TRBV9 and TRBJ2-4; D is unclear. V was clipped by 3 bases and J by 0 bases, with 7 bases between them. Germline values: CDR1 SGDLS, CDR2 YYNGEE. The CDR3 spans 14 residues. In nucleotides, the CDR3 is TGTGCCAGCAGCGGCAGCCTAGCCAAAAACATTCAGTACTTC. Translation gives CASSGSLAKNIQYF.

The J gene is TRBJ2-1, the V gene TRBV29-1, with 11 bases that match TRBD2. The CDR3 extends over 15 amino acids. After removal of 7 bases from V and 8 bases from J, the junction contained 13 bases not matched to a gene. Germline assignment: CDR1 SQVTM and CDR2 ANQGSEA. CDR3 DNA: TGCAGCGGCCTAGCGGGGGGCCTTCTTCTCGATGAGCAGTTCTTC. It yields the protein CSGLAGGLLLDEQFF.

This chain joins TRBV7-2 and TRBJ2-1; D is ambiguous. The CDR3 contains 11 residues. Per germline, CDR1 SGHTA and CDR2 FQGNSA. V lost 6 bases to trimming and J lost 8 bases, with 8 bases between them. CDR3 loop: CASSRYYEQFF. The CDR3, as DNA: TGTGCCAGCAGTAGGTACTATGAGCAGTTCTTC.

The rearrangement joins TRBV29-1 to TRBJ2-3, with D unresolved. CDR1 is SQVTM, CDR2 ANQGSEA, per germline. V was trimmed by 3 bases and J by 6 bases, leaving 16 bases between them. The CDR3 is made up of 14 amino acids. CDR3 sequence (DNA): TGCAGCGTTGATTTCAGGTTAACTGGGGATACGCAGTATTTT. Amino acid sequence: CSVDFRLTGDTQYF.

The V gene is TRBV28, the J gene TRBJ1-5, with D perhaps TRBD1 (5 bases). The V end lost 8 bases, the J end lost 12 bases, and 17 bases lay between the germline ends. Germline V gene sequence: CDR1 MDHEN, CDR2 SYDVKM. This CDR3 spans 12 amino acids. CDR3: CASDGTDGLQHF. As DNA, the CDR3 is TGTGCCAGCGACGGGACGGACGGACTCCAGCATTTT. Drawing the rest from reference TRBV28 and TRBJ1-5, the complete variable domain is DVKVTQSSRYLVKRTGEKVFLECVQDMDHENMFWYRQDPGLGLRLIYFSYDVKMKEKGDIPEGYSVSREKKERFSLILESASTNQTSMYLCASDGTDGLQHFGDGTRLSIL.

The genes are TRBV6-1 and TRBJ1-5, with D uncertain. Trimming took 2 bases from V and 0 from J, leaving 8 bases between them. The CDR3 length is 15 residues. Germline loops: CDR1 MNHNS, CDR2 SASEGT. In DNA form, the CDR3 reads TGTGCCAGCAGTGAATTTCCGGGTAGCAATCAGCCCCAGCATTTT. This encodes CASSEFPGSNQPQHF.